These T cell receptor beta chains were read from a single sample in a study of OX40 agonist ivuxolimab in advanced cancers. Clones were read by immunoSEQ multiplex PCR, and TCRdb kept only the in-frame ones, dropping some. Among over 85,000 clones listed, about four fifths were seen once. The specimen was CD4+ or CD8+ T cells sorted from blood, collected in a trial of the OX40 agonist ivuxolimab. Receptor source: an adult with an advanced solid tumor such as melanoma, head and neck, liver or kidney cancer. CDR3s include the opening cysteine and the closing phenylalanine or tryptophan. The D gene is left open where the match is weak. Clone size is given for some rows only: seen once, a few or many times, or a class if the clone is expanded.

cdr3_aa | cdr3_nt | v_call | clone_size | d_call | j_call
CASSRQQNTEAFF | TGTGCCAGCAGCCGACAGCAGAACACTGAAGCTTTCTTT | TRBV11-3 | NA | NA | TRBJ1-1
CASSPHDSLFF | TGTGCCAGCAGCCCCCATGACAGTCTGTTTTTT | TRBV7-9 | NA | NA | TRBJ1-4
CASSRNRDRGDETQYF | TGTGCCAGCAGTCGAAACCGGGACAGGGGGGACGAGACCCAGTACTTC | TRBV27 | NA | TRBD1 | TRBJ2-5
CASNPTGGRNEQYF | TGTGCCAGCAACCCCACAGGGGGTCGCAACGAGCAGTACTTC | TRBV27 | NA | TRBD1 | TRBJ2-7
CASSPPTALDGYEQYF | TGTGCCAGCAGCCCTCCTACTGCCCTGGACGGCTACGAGCAGTACTTC | TRBV11-1 | NA | NA | TRBJ2-7
CASSPISGGALNTQYF | TGCGCCAGCAGCCCGATAAGCGGGGGGGCGTTAAATACGCAGTATTTT | TRBV4-1 | NA | TRBD2 | TRBJ2-3
CASHDRGPDEKLFF | TGTGCCAGCCACGACAGGGGGCCCGATGAAAAACTGTTTTTT | TRBV28 | NA | TRBD1 | TRBJ1-4
CASSLAGNAAFF | TGTGCCAGCAGCTTGGCCGGGAATGCCGCGTTCTTC | TRBV11-2 | once | NA | TRBJ2-1
CASSQDLNEQFF | TGTGCCAGCAGCCAAGATCTAAATGAGCAGTTCTTC | TRBV14 | NA | NA | TRBJ2-1
CASSPLSGGFGTDTQYF | TGCGCCAGCAGCCCGCTTTCAGGGGGTTTTGGCACAGATACGCAGTATTTT | TRBV4-3 | NA | TRBD1 | TRBJ2-3
CASSRPGYPTQYF | TGTGCCAGCAGCCGACCAGGGTATCCTACGCAGTATTTT | TRBV11-3 | NA | NA | TRBJ2-3
CASTPGTSGNYEQFF | TGCGCCAGCACCCCCGGGACTAGCGGTAACTATGAGCAGTTCTTC | TRBV5-1 | NA | TRBD2 | TRBJ2-1
CASNHRGETQYF | TGTGCCAGCAACCACCGGGGCGAGACCCAGTACTTC | TRBV6-6 | NA | NA | TRBJ2-5
CASSLESWGGYTF | TGTGCCAGCAGTTTAGAATCATGGGGAGGCTACACCTTC | TRBV28 | few | NA | TRBJ1-2
CASSLGGGRTETQYF | TGTGCCAGCAGCTTAGGAGGGGGTCGTACGGAGACCCAGTACTTC | TRBV11-2 | NA | NA | TRBJ2-5
CASSPQFGTDTQYF | TGTGCCAGCTCACCACAGTTCGGCACAGATACGCAGTATTTT | TRBV18 | NA | NA | TRBJ2-3
CASSPNRGPGQPQHF | TGTGCCAGCAGCCCAAACAGGGGGCCAGGGCAGCCCCAGCATTTT | TRBV7-2 | once | TRBD1 | TRBJ1-5
CASSTRYDLEQYF | TGTGCCAGTAGTACTCGATACGACTTGGAGCAGTACTTC | TRBV19 | NA | NA | TRBJ2-7
CASSFANEKLFF | TGTGCCAGCAGCTTTGCCAATGAAAAACTGTTTTTT | TRBV7-9 | many | NA | TRBJ1-4
CASRKQGSVNTEAFF | TGTGCCAGCAGAAAACAAGGGTCCGTGAACACTGAAGCTTTCTTT | TRBV6-1 | NA | NA | TRBJ1-1
CASSYAPGQSGNTIYF | TGTGCCAGCAGTTACGCACCGGGACAGTCTGGAAACACCATATATTTT | TRBV6-5 | NA | TRBD1 | TRBJ1-3
CASSLDQGTNEKLFF | TGTGCCAGCAGCTTAGATCAGGGAACAAATGAAAAACTGTTTTTT | TRBV7-9 | NA | NA | TRBJ1-4
CASSPGTSGPALGEQYF | TGCGCCAGCAGCCCCGGGACTAGCGGCCCAGCCCTGGGGGAGCAGTACTTC | TRBV5-1 | NA | TRBD2 | TRBJ2-7
CASRGDQPQHF | TGTGCCAGCAGGGGCGACCAGCCCCAGCATTTT | TRBV6-7 | NA | NA | TRBJ1-5